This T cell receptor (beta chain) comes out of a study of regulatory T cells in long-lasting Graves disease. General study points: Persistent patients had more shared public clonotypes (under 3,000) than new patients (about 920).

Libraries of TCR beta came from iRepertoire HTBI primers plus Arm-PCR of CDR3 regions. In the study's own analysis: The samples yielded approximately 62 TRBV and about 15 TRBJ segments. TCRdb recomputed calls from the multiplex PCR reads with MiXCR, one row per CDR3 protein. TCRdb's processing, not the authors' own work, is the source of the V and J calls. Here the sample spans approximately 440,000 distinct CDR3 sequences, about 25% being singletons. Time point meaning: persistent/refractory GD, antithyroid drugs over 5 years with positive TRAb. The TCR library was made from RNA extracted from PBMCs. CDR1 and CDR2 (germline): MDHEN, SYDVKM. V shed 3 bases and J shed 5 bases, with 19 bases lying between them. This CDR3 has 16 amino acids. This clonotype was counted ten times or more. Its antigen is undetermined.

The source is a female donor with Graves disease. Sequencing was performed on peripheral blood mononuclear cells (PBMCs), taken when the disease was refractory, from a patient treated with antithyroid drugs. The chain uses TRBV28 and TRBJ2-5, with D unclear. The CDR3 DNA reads TGTGCCAGCAGTTTTTCGCACTCCATATCGAGGGAGACCCAGTACTTC. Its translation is CASSFSHSISRETQYF.